A selection of T cell receptor beta chains follows, all from one sample in a study of cytomegalovirus exposure and HLA in healthy donors. Data came from immunoSEQ multiplex PCR; TCRdb stores just in-frame clones and leaves some out. The sample consists of 150,000 to 200,000 clones, over 85% of them appearing once. Sequenced input: PBMCs. These receptors originate from a woman under 30 in good health and CMV-seropositive. The CDR3 runs from the conserved cysteine through the conserved F or W. D genes are given only for firm matches. Some rows mark clone size as missing; the rest say once, few, many or name a class of expanded clone.

abundance: .; len: 14; j_gene: TRBJ2-7; v_gene: TRBV7-9; d_gene: .; CDR3nt: TGTGCCAGCAGCTTAGAACTAGTGGGTTACGAGCAGTACTTC; CDR3aa: CASSLELVGYEQYF
abundance: .; len: 14; j_gene: TRBJ1-1; v_gene: TRBV10-3; d_gene: TRBD1; CDR3nt: TGTGCCATCATGTCTACAGGGGGGAACACTGAAGCTTTCTTT; CDR3aa: CAIMSTGGNTEAFF
abundance: .; len: 16; j_gene: TRBJ2-7; v_gene: TRBV7-3; d_gene: .; CDR3nt: TGTGCCAGCAGCCTATTCCATTGGGCCTCCATCGGCGAGCAGTACTTC; CDR3aa: CASSLFHWASIGEQYF
abundance: .; len: 15; j_gene: TRBJ2-1; v_gene: TRBV2; d_gene: TRBD2; CDR3nt: TGTGCCAGCAGTGAAGGGGGACTAGCCGGCCATGAGCAGTTCTTC; CDR3aa: CASSEGGLAGHEQFF
abundance: .; len: 13; j_gene: TRBJ2-5; v_gene: TRBV29-1; d_gene: .; CDR3nt: TGCAGCGTTGAAGAAGAGGGGAGGGAGACCCAGTACTTC; CDR3aa: CSVEEEGRETQYF
abundance: .; len: 15; j_gene: TRBJ2-2; v_gene: TRBV5-1; d_gene: TRBD2; CDR3nt: TGCGCCAGCAGCCCGGGAGGTAGTGATATTCCGGAGCTGTTTTTT; CDR3aa: CASSPGGSDIPELFF
abundance: .; len: 11; j_gene: TRBJ2-2; v_gene: TRBV6-1; d_gene: .; CDR3nt: TGTGCCAGCTCCATAGCGGGGGAGCTGTTTTTT; CDR3aa: CASSIAGELFF
abundance: .; len: 16; j_gene: TRBJ1-1; v_gene: TRBV28; d_gene: .; CDR3nt: TGTGCCAGCAGTTTTGGAGGAGCCCACGGGATCACTGAAGCTTTCTTT; CDR3aa: CASSFGGAHGITEAFF
abundance: .; len: 19; j_gene: TRBJ2-3; v_gene: TRBV4-3; d_gene: .; CDR3nt: TGCGCCAGCAGCCAAGAGGGGGGTATAATCAGTCCTAGCACAGATACGCAGTATTTT; CDR3aa: CASSQEGGIISPSTDTQYF
abundance: .; len: 13; j_gene: TRBJ1-2; v_gene: TRBV7-3; d_gene: TRBD1; CDR3nt: TGTGCCAGCAGCGTTACAGGGGGCTTGGGCTACACCTTC; CDR3aa: CASSVTGGLGYTF
abundance: .; len: 13; j_gene: TRBJ2-7; v_gene: TRBV6-5; d_gene: TRBD2; CDR3nt: TGTGCCAGCACCCCAAACCCGGGGGGCGAGCAGTACTTC; CDR3aa: CASTPNPGGEQYF
abundance: .; len: 15; j_gene: TRBJ2-1; v_gene: TRBV7-6; d_gene: .; CDR3nt: TGTGCCAGCAGCTTTACCGGGACACCCTACAATGAGCAGTTCTTC; CDR3aa: CASSFTGTPYNEQFF
abundance: .; len: 15; j_gene: TRBJ2-1; v_gene: TRBV27; d_gene: TRBD2; CDR3nt: TGTGCCAGCAAACCCGGGACTAGCTCCTACAATGAGCAGTTCTTC; CDR3aa: CASKPGTSSYNEQFF
abundance: .; len: 16; j_gene: TRBJ2-1; v_gene: TRBV5-1; d_gene: TRBD2; CDR3nt: TGCGCCAGCAGCCGTGTACTAGCGGGAGTGCTCAATGAGCAGTTCTTC; CDR3aa: CASSRVLAGVLNEQFF
abundance: .; len: 16; j_gene: TRBJ2-2; v_gene: TRBV5-6; d_gene: TRBD2; CDR3nt: TGTGCCAGCAGCTTGTATGAGGGAGGGCCGACCGGGGAGCTGTTTTTT; CDR3aa: CASSLYEGGPTGELFF
abundance: few; len: 12; j_gene: TRBJ1-2; v_gene: TRBV25-1; d_gene: .; CDR3nt: TGTGCCAGCAGTGAAGGAAGAGGTGGCTACACCTTC; CDR3aa: CASSEGRGGYTF
abundance: once; len: 12; j_gene: TRBJ1-1; v_gene: TRBV30; d_gene: .; CDR3nt: TGTGCCTGGAGCTTTAGTATCGGTGAAGCTTTCTTT; CDR3aa: CAWSFSIGEAFF
abundance: .; len: 15; j_gene: TRBJ2-3; v_gene: TRBV5-1; d_gene: .; CDR3nt: TGCGCCAGCAGCTTGGTAGGGGCCAAAACAGATACGCAGTATTTT; CDR3aa: CASSLVGAKTDTQYF
abundance: once; len: 12; j_gene: TRBJ1-1; v_gene: TRBV29-1; d_gene: .; CDR3nt: TGCAGCGGTCACAGGGCGGGCACTGAAGCTTTCTTT; CDR3aa: CSGHRAGTEAFF
abundance: .; len: 13; j_gene: TRBJ2-1; v_gene: TRBV10-3; d_gene: TRBD2; CDR3nt: TGTGCCACCGGACTAGCGGACTACAATGAGCAGTTCTTC; CDR3aa: CATGLADYNEQFF
abundance: .; len: 14; j_gene: TRBJ2-7; v_gene: TRBV10-3; d_gene: TRBD2; CDR3nt: TGTGCTACCTGGGCTAGCGGGAGGAACTACGAGCAGTACTTC; CDR3aa: CATWASGRNYEQYF
abundance: .; len: 13; j_gene: TRBJ1-1; v_gene: TRBV5-1; d_gene: .; CDR3nt: TGCGCCAGCAGCTTAGGGGCTGGCACTGAAGCTTTCTTT; CDR3aa: CASSLGAGTEAFF
abundance: .; len: 15; j_gene: TRBJ1-2; v_gene: TRBV7-2; d_gene: TRBD1; CDR3nt: TGTGCCAGCAGCTCCGTCCGGGACAGGGGTTCTGGCTACACCTTC; CDR3aa: CASSSVRDRGSGYTF
abundance: .; len: 14; j_gene: TRBJ2-5; v_gene: TRBV18; d_gene: .; CDR3nt: TGTGCCAGCTCACCATGGACGGAGGAGGAGACCCAGTACTTC; CDR3aa: CASSPWTEEETQYF
abundance: .; len: 12; j_gene: TRBJ2-5; v_gene: TRBV28; d_gene: TRBD2; CDR3nt: TGTGCCATCTCCGGGACTAGCGCCACCCAGTACTTC; CDR3aa: CAISGTSATQYF
abundance: .; len: 15; j_gene: TRBJ2-7; v_gene: TRBV7-8; d_gene: TRBD1; CDR3nt: TGTGCCAGCAGCTCCGGGACAGGGGGCATGTACGAGCAGTACTTC; CDR3aa: CASSSGTGGMYEQYF
abundance: .; len: 15; j_gene: TRBJ1-2; v_gene: TRBV11-1; d_gene: .; CDR3nt: TGTGCCAGCAGCGAAGGGGCTCCGGCAGACTATGGCTACACCTTC; CDR3aa: CASSEGAPADYGYTF
abundance: .; len: 20; j_gene: TRBJ2-6; v_gene: TRBV19; d_gene: TRBD1; CDR3nt: TGTGCCAGTATCCCAGGACAGGAACACCCCATAGCCTCTGGGGCCAACGTCCTGACTTTC; CDR3aa: CASIPGQEHPIASGANVLTF
abundance: .; len: 12; j_gene: TRBJ2-7; v_gene: TRBV30; d_gene: .; CDR3nt: TGTGCCTGGAGTGTGGGGCCGGGCGAGCAGTACTTC; CDR3aa: CAWSVGPGEQYF
abundance: .; len: 13; j_gene: TRBJ2-3; v_gene: TRBV30; d_gene: TRBD2; CDR3nt: TGTGCCTGGAGACTAGCGGGGTCAGATACGCAGTATTTT; CDR3aa: CAWRLAGSDTQYF
abundance: few; len: 16; j_gene: TRBJ2-1; v_gene: TRBV9; d_gene: .; CDR3nt: TGTGCCAGCAGCCCCAGTGGGGGCGGGAGATCTAGTGAGCAGTTCTTC; CDR3aa: CASSPSGGGRSSEQFF
abundance: .; len: 15; j_gene: TRBJ2-3; v_gene: TRBV5-1; d_gene: TRBD1; CDR3nt: TGCGCCAGCAGCCCTTGGACAGGGGGCACAGATACGCAGTATTTT; CDR3aa: CASSPWTGGTDTQYF
abundance: .; len: 13; j_gene: TRBJ2-7; v_gene: TRBV14; d_gene: .; CDR3nt: TGTGCCAGCAGCCGGCAACAGGGAGACGAGCAGTACTTC; CDR3aa: CASSRQQGDEQYF
abundance: .; len: 15; j_gene: TRBJ2-7; v_gene: TRBV29-1; d_gene: TRBD2; CDR3nt: TGCAGCGTTGGAGAACTAGCGGGAGTTGGTAACGAGCAGTACTTC; CDR3aa: CSVGELAGVGNEQYF
abundance: .; len: 12; j_gene: TRBJ2-1; v_gene: TRBV9; d_gene: .; CDR3nt: TGTGCCAGCAGCGGTGAGGACAATGAGCAGTTCTTC; CDR3aa: CASSGEDNEQFF
abundance: .; len: 12; j_gene: TRBJ2-7; v_gene: TRBV29-1; d_gene: .; CDR3nt: TGCAGCGGACAGGACCCTCCCTACGAGCAGTACTTC; CDR3aa: CSGQDPPYEQYF
abundance: .; len: 15; j_gene: TRBJ1-1; v_gene: TRBV5-4; d_gene: .; CDR3nt: TGTGCCAGCAGCTTGGCCCGGGGAGGGAACACTGAAGCTTTCTTT; CDR3aa: CASSLARGGNTEAFF
abundance: .; len: 15; j_gene: TRBJ2-3; v_gene: TRBV28; d_gene: .; CDR3nt: TGTGCCAGCAGTTTGGAGCGGTCTGGGACAGATACGCAGTATTTT; CDR3aa: CASSLERSGTDTQYF
abundance: .; len: 16; j_gene: TRBJ2-3; v_gene: TRBV11-3; d_gene: .; CDR3nt: TGTGCCAGCAGCTTAGGTGAGATGACTAGCACAGATACGCAGTATTTT; CDR3aa: CASSLGEMTSTDTQYF
abundance: .; len: 15; j_gene: TRBJ2-1; v_gene: TRBV11-3; d_gene: .; CDR3nt: TGTGCCAGCAGCTCTACCGGGACTGATTACAATGAGCAGTTCTTC; CDR3aa: CASSSTGTDYNEQFF
abundance: .; len: 15; j_gene: TRBJ1-1; v_gene: TRBV5-3; d_gene: .; CDR3nt: TGTGCCAGAAGCTTGGTGTTGCTACCGGACACTGAAGCTTTCTTT; CDR3aa: CARSLVLLPDTEAFF
abundance: .; len: 15; j_gene: TRBJ2-2; v_gene: TRBV30; d_gene: TRBD2; CDR3nt: TGTGCCTGGAGTGTAGGACTAGCGGGCACCGGGGAGCTGTTTTTT; CDR3aa: CAWSVGLAGTGELFF
abundance: .; len: 16; j_gene: TRBJ1-5; v_gene: TRBV28; d_gene: TRBD1; CDR3nt: TGTGCCAGCAGTTTGATCGACAGGGCCGTCAATCAGCCCCAGCATTTT; CDR3aa: CASSLIDRAVNQPQHF
abundance: .; len: 15; j_gene: TRBJ2-5; v_gene: TRBV6-6; d_gene: TRBD1; CDR3nt: TGTGCCAGCAGCCTGGGACAGGGAGCCTGGGAGACCCAGTACTTC; CDR3aa: CASSLGQGAWETQYF
abundance: .; len: 13; j_gene: TRBJ1-2; v_gene: TRBV30; d_gene: .; CDR3nt: TGTGCCTGGAGTGAGGAGGGGACTCTTGGCTACACCTTC; CDR3aa: CAWSEEGTLGYTF
abundance: .; len: 15; j_gene: TRBJ2-3; v_gene: TRBV6-5; d_gene: TRBD2; CDR3nt: TGTGCCAGCAGTTACGCGGGACTAGTGGAAAAGACGCAGTATTTT; CDR3aa: CASSYAGLVEKTQYF
abundance: .; len: 13; j_gene: TRBJ2-1; v_gene: TRBV29-1; d_gene: TRBD2; CDR3nt: TGCAGCGTTATAAAACTAGCGGGAGGAGGGCGGTTCTTC; CDR3aa: CSVIKLAGGGRFF
abundance: .; len: 18; j_gene: TRBJ2-3; v_gene: TRBV5-1; d_gene: TRBD2; CDR3nt: TGCGCCAGCCATCTACCTAGCGGGACCCCTACTAGCACAGATACGCAGTATTTT; CDR3aa: CASHLPSGTPTSTDTQYF
abundance: .; len: 17; j_gene: TRBJ1-2; v_gene: TRBV7-3; d_gene: .; CDR3nt: TGTGCCAGCAGCCCCCAACCCCGTCGCAGCGGCGAGGATGGCTACACCTTC; CDR3aa: CASSPQPRRSGEDGYTF
abundance: .; len: 18; j_gene: TRBJ2-5; v_gene: TRBV15; d_gene: TRBD2; CDR3nt: TGTGCCACCAGAAGGGCGGGGAACCCGGGACTAGCGGAAGAGACCCAGTACTTC; CDR3aa: CATRRAGNPGLAEETQYF
abundance: once; len: 19; j_gene: TRBJ1-2; v_gene: TRBV4-1; d_gene: .; CDR3nt: TGCGCCAGCAGCCAAGCTTTATCGGTCCGTGCGAGGGGGAACTATGGCTACACCTTC; CDR3aa: CASSQALSVRARGNYGYTF
abundance: .; len: 13; j_gene: TRBJ2-3; v_gene: TRBV6-5; d_gene: .; CDR3nt: TGTGCCAGCAGTTACAAGGGGACAGATACGCAGTATTTT; CDR3aa: CASSYKGTDTQYF
abundance: few; len: 14; j_gene: TRBJ1-5; v_gene: TRBV27; d_gene: TRBD1; CDR3nt: TGTGCCAGCAGTTTAAACAGGGGAGATCAGCCCCAGCATTTT; CDR3aa: CASSLNRGDQPQHF